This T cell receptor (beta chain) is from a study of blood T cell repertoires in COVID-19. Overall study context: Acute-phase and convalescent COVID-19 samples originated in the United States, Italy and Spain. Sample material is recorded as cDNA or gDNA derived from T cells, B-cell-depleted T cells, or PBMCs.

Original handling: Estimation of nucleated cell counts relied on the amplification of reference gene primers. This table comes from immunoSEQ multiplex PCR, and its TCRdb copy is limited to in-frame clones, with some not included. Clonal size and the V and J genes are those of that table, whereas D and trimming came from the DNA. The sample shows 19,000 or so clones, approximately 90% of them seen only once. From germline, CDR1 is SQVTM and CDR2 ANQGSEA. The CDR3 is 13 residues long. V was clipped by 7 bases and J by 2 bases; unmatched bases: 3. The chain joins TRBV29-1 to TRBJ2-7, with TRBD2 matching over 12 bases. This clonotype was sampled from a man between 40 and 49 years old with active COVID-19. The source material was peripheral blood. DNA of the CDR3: TGCAGCGCTGGACTAGCGGGACCCTACGAGCAGTACTTC. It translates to CSAGLAGPYEQYF.